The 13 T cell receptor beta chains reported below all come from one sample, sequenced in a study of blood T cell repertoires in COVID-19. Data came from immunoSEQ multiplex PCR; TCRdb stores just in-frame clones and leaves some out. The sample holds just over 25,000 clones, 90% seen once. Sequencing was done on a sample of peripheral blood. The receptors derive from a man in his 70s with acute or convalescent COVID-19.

The CDR3 nucleotides read TGTGCAGTCGTCCCAGGACTAGCTGTCCCCGGGGAGCTGTTTTTT. Protein: CAVVPGLAVPGELFF. The chain recombines TRBV19 with TRBJ2-2; TRBD2 matches at 8 bases. This CDR3 is 15 amino acids long. Germline V lookup: CDR1 LNHDA, CDR2 SQIVND (reference sequence).

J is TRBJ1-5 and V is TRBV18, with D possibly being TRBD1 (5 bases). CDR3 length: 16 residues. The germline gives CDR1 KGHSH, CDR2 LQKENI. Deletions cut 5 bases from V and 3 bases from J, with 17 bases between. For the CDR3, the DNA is TGTGCCAGCTCAGCGAATCCAGGGTTTGACAATCAGCCCCAGCATTTT. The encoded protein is CASSANPGFDNQPQHF.

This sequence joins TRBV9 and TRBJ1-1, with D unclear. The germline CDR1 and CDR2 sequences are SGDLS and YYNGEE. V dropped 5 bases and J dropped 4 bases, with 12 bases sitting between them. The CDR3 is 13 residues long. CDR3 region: CASSRGGSTEAFF. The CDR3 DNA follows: TGTGCCAGCAGTCGCGGCGGGAGCACTGAAGCTTTCTTT.

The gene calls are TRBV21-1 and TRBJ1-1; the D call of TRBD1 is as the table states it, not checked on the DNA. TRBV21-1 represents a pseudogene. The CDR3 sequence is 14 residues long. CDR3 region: CASSKDRRQVFTFF. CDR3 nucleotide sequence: TGTGCCAGCAGCAAAGATCGGCGACAGGTCTTTACTTTCTTT.

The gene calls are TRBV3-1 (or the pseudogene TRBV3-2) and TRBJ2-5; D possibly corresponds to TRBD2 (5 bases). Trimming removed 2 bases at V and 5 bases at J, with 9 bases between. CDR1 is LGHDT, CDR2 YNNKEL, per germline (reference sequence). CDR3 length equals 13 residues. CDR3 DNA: TGTGCCAGCAGCCAACCGGGATCGGAGACCCAGTACTTC. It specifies CASSQPGSETQYF.

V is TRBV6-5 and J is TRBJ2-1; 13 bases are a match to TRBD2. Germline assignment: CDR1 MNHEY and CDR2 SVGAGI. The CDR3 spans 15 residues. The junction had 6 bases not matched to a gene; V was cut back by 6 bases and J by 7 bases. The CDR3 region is CASSEGLAGSNEQFF. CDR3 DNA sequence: TGTGCCAGCAGCGAGGGACTAGCGGGATCGAATGAGCAGTTCTTC.

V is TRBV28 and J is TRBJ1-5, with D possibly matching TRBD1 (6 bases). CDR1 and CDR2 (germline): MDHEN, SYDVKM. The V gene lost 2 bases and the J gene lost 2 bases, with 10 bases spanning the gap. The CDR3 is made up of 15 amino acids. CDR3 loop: CASSLPRQGNQPQHF. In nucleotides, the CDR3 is TGTGCCAGCAGTTTACCGAGACAGGGCAATCAGCCCCAGCATTTT.

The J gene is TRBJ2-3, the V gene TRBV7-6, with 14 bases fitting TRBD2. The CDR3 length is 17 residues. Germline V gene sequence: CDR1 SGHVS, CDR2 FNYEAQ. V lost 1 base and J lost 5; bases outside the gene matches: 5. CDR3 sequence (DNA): TGTGCCAGCAGCTTAGGGACTAGCGGGAGGATGATAGATACGCAGTATTTT. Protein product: CASSLGTSGRMIDTQYF.

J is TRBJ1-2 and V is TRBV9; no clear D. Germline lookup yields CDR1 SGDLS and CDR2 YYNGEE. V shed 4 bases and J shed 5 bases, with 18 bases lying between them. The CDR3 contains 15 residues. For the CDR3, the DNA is TGTGCCAGCAGCCCAGGCATGGATGCTTCGTATGGCTACACCTTC. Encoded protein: CASSPGMDASYGYTF. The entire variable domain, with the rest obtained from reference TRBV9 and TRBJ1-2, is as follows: DSGVTQTPKHLITATGQRVTLRCSPRSGDLSVYWYQQSLDQGLQFLIQYYNGEERAKGNILERFSAQQFPDLHSELNLSSLELGDSALYFCASSPGMDASYGYTFGSGTRLTVV.

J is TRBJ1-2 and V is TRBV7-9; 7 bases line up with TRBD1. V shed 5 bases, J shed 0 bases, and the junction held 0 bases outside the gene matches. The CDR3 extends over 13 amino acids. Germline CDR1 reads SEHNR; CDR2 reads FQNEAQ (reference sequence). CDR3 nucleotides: TGTGCCAGCAGCCAGGGGGCTAACTATGGCTACACCTTC. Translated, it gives CASSQGANYGYTF. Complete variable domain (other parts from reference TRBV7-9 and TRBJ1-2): DTGVSQNPRHKITKRGQNVTFRCDPISEHNRLYWYRQTLGQGPEFLTYFQNEAQLEKSRLLSDRFSAERPKGSFSTLEIQRTEQGDSAMYLCASSQGANYGYTFGSGTRLTVV.

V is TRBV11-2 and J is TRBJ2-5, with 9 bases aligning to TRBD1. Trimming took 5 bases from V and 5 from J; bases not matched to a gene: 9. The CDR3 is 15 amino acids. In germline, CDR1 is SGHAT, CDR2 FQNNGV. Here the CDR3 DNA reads TGTGCCAGCAGCCCCGGGACAGGGTCAGGGGAGACCCAGTACTTC. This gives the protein CASSPGTGSGETQYF.

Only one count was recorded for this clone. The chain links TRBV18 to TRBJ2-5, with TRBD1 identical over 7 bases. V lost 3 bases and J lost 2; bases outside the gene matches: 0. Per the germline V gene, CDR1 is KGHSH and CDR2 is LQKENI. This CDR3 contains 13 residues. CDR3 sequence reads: CASSPGQQETQYF. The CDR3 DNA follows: TGTGCCAGCTCACCGGGACAGCAAGAGACCCAGTACTTC.

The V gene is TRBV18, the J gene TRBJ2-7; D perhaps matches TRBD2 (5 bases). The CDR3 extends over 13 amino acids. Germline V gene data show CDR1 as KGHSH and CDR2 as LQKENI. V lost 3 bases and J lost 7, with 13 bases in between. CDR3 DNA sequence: TGTGCCAGCTCACCTGACCGGGGTGAAGAGCAGTACTTC. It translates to CASSPDRGEEQYF. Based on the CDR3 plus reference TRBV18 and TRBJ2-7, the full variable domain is NAGVMQNPRHLVRRRGQEARLRCSPMKGHSHVYWYRQLPEEGLKFMVYLQKENIIDESGMPKERFSAEFPKEGPSILRIQQVVRGDSAAYFCASSPDRGEEQYFGPGTRLTVT.